This passage covers 30 T cell receptor beta chains from one sample sequenced in a study of T cells after yellow fever vaccination. MiXCR, applied by TCRdb to the 5' RACE reads, yields one record per CDR3 protein. Of under 250,000 distinct CDR3 sequences in the sample, about 7% were seen once. The sequencing used CD4+ T cells sorted from PBMCs, collected 15 days after the yellow fever booster vaccination. These receptors all stem from a man aged 30-40 years who received the YFV17D yellow fever vaccine.

The CDR3, as DNA: TGTGCCATCAAACAGGACCAAGATACGCAGTATTTT. It is translated as CAIKQDQDTQYF. The rearrangement links TRBV10-3 to TRBJ2-3; D perhaps matches TRBD1 (5 bases). Looked up from germline, CDR1 is ENHRY and CDR2 is SYGVKD. V lost 7 bases and J 5 bases, leaving 10 bases between the germline ends. This CDR3 has 12 amino acids.

This clonotype appeared many times. This rearrangement joins TRBV7-2 to TRBJ1-2; no firm D call. CDR1 is SGHTA, CDR2 FQGNSA, per germline. Trimming shortened V by 4 bases and J by 13 bases, and 7 bases separated the two germline ends. This CDR3 is 9 amino acids long. CDR3 in DNA: TGTGCCAGCAGCTCTTTCGCCACCTTC. This codes for CASSSFATF.

This clonotype was found a few times. The CDR3, as DNA: TGTGCCAGCAGCCTCAGCTCGGACGGGAAGACCCAGTACTTC. This encodes CASSLSSDGKTQYF. V gene TRBV7-7 combines with J gene TRBJ2-5; tentatively, D is TRBD2 (5 bases). The V and J ends lost 5 bases and 6 bases respectively, with 16 bases between them. This CDR3 is built from 14 residues. Germline V gives CDR1 SSHAT, CDR2 FNYEAQ (reference sequence).

In this sample, this clonotype turned up a few times. The genes are TRBV15 and TRBJ2-7; D is perhaps TRBD1 (6 bases). The CDR3 has 15 amino acids. The V gene lost 5 bases and the J gene lost 0 bases, with 14 bases spanning the gap. Germline CDR1 LNHNV, CDR2 YYDKDF (reference sequence). The CDR3 sequence: CATSENPTGSYEQYF. CDR3 sequence (DNA): TGTGCCACCAGCGAGAATCCGACAGGCTCCTACGAGCAGTACTTC.

This clonotype was counted ten times or more. The chain carries TRBV7-2 and TRBJ2-5; D is unresolved. Deletions cut 3 bases from V and 0 bases from J, with 11 bases between. Germline loops: CDR1 SGHTA, CDR2 FQGNSA. This CDR3 contains 15 residues. The CDR3 DNA reads as TGTGCCAGCAGCTTTGGGTTGGCGAACCAAGAGACCCAGTACTTC. It is translated as CASSFGLANQETQYF.

This clonotype has ten or more counts. This chain uses TRBV20-1 with TRBJ2-2; D is unresolved. CDR3 length equals 13 residues. CDR1 and CDR2 (germline): DFQATT, SNEGSKA (reference sequence). Trimming stripped 3 bases from V and 2 bases from J, with 7 bases between. The CDR3 reads CSASRTNTGELFF. CDR3 DNA: TGCAGTGCTAGCCGGACCAACACCGGGGAGCTGTTTTTT.

This clonotype was counted between two and nine times. In DNA, the CDR3 is TGCGCCAGCAGCCGAGCAGGGGCGGATCTCTACGAGCAGTACTTC. Amino acid sequence: CASSRAGADLYEQYF. This rearrangement joins TRBV4-1 to TRBJ2-7, with a possible D match to TRBD1 (6 bases). V was cut by 4 bases and J by 3 bases, with 16 bases left in between. Germline V CDR1 and CDR2: MGHRA, YSYEKL. CDR3 length: 15 residues.

This clonotype was detected a few times. The CDR3 end shows no conserved phenylalanine or tryptophan, and so a read error is likely. The limits of the CDR3 on the DNA are not certain, so only TCRdb's listed CDR3 is given. The V call is TRBV27, the J call TRBJ2-7; the listed D gene, TRBD2, was not tested against the DNA. The CDR3 has 13 amino acids, counting both end residues. Germline V CDR1 and CDR2: MNHEY, SMNVEV (reference sequence). The CDR3 is CASSLDGRARYHL.

The rearrangement links TRBV5-1 to TRBJ1-2; D not certain. Trimming stripped 4 bases from V and 1 base from J, with 20 bases between. CDR1 and CDR2 (germline): SGHRS, YFSETQ. There are 17 residues in the CDR3. Here the CDR3 DNA reads TGCGCCAGCAGCCCGACCGGACTGCGAACAAATAACTATGGCTACACCTTC. Its translation: CASSPTGLRTNNYGYTF.

This clonotype has just a few counts. DNA of the CDR3: TGTGCCAGCAGCTTACGTTTGGGACAGGGGGTCTACGAGCAGTACTTC. Translated: CASSLRLGQGVYEQYF. The chain carries TRBV7-2 and TRBJ2-7, with 11 bases lining up with TRBD1. The CDR3 length is 16 residues. J lost 3 bases, V lost 2 bases, and 6 bases had no gene match. CDR1 SGHTA and CDR2 FQGNSA come from the germline V gene.

The table lists this clonotype with many counts. This chain joins TRBV20-1 and TRBJ2-6; 9 bases are shared with TRBD2. After removal of 2 bases from V and 0 bases from J, the junction contained 2 bases not matched to a gene. The CDR3 is 16 amino acids. From germline, CDR1 is DFQATT and CDR2 SNEGSKA (reference sequence). CDR3 DNA: TGCAGTGCTAGACTTAGCGGGAGCTCTGGGGCCAACGTCCTGACTTTC. This encodes CSARLSGSSGANVLTF.

This clonotype was seen more than once but under ten times. J is TRBJ2-5 and V is TRBV7-2; D might be TRBD1 (6 bases). V was cut by 5 bases and J by 5 bases, with 18 bases left in between. Germline V gene lookup returns CDR1 SGHTA and CDR2 FQGNSA. The CDR3 loop spans 15 amino acids. As DNA, the CDR3 is TGTGCCAGCAGCCCTGGGCAGGGGATTAGGGAGACCCAGTACTTC. This sequence encodes CASSPGQGIRETQYF.

The chain couples TRBV2 to TRBJ2-7; possible D gene TRBD2, 5 bases. With 10 bases removed from V and 5 bases from J, the gap between germline ends came to 15 bases. The germline V gene encodes CDR1 SNHLY and CDR2 FYNNEI. CDR3 length: 12 amino acids. CDR3 coding DNA: TGTGCCAACCACCGGGAAGGGAACGAGCAGTACTTC. It codes for CANHREGNEQYF.

A few counts support this clonotype. The rearrangement links TRBV30 to TRBJ1-2, with no clear D. This CDR3 contains 14 residues. V dropped 0 bases and J dropped 4 bases, with 12 bases sitting between them. CDR1 is GTSNPN, CDR2 SVGIG, per germline (reference sequence). CDR3: CAWSVAGFFYGYTF. CDR3 nucleotide sequence: TGTGCCTGGAGTGTAGCGGGATTTTTCTATGGCTACACCTTC.

The table lists this clonotype with a few counts. The V and J genes are TRBV7-2 and TRBJ2-7; tentative D call: TRBD2 (5 bases). CDR3 length: 14 amino acids. Germline CDR1 reads SGHTA; CDR2 reads FQGNSA. Trimming took 3 bases from V and 2 from J, leaving 11 bases between them. CDR3 in amino acids: CASSFTSVAYEQYF. The DNA for the CDR3 is TGTGCCAGCAGCTTCACTAGTGTGGCCTACGAGCAGTACTTC.

This clonotype has a count of ten or more. The chain has TRBV9 and TRBJ2-3; 7 bases map to TRBD2. The CDR3 loop spans 14 amino acids. The V gene's germline CDR1 is SGDLS and CDR2 YYNGEE. Trimming cost V 2 bases and J 0 bases; bases outside gene matches: 0. DNA for the CDR3: TGTGCCAGCAGCGTTAGCGGGAGCACAGATACGCAGTATTTT. It is translated as CASSVSGSTDTQYF.

This chain links TRBV20-1 with TRBJ2-7, with D uncertain. V lost 5 bases and J lost 7, with 12 bases in between. Germline V gives CDR1 DFQATT, CDR2 SNEGSKA (reference sequence). CDR3 size: 11 residues. CDR3 nucleotide sequence: TGCAGTGCTCGTTCGCATGGAGAGCAGTACTTC. Encoded protein: CSARSHGEQYF.

The V call is TRBV29-1, the J call TRBJ2-1, with TRBD2 matching 7 bases. The CDR3 loop spans 11 amino acids. Germline V gene sequence: CDR1 SQVTM, CDR2 ANQGSEA. The V and J ends lost 4 bases and 7 bases, in that order; junction bases with no gene match: 1. The CDR3 nucleotides read TGCAGCGTTGCCGGGAGGAATGAGCAGTTCTTC. It codes for CSVAGRNEQFF.

This clonotype was seen at least ten times. The chain recombines TRBV6-1 with TRBJ2-2; D not certain. CDR1 MNHNS and CDR2 SASEGT come from the germline V gene. Trimming cost V 7 bases and J 4 bases, with 16 bases left between them. The CDR3 is made up of 15 amino acids. CDR3 amino acids: CASTISVRRTGELFF. CDR3 nucleotides: TGTGCCAGCACCATCTCGGTCAGACGCACCGGGGAGCTGTTTTTT.

The rearrangement joins TRBV7-8 to TRBJ2-7, with D uncertain. Germline-derived CDR1 and CDR2 are SGHVS and FQNEAQ. There are 12 residues in the CDR3. Trimming shortened V by 5 bases and J by 3 bases, and 8 bases separated the two germline ends. The CDR3 DNA is TGTGCCAGCAGCCTTTTCTTCTACGAGCAGTACTTC. Its translation: CASSLFFYEQYF.

This clonotype was counted at least ten times. The chain recombines TRBV3-1 with TRBJ2-7; D is unclear. The V and J ends lost 1 base and 7 bases respectively, with 5 bases between them. The CDR3 is 11 residues long. From germline, CDR1 is LGHDT and CDR2 YNNKEL (reference sequence). Here the CDR3 reads CASSQAGEQYF. CDR3 in DNA: TGTGCCAGCAGCCAAGCTGGGGAGCAGTACTTC.

This sequence joins TRBV20-1 and TRBJ1-2; D call uncertain. The CDR3 length is 12 residues. V was trimmed by 6 bases and J by 3 bases, leaving 11 bases between them. Germline V lookup: CDR1 DFQATT, CDR2 SNEGSKA (reference sequence). The CDR3 protein is CSALRDDYGYTF. DNA for the CDR3: TGCAGTGCCCTCCGCGACGACTATGGCTACACCTTC.

The V gene is TRBV21-1, the J gene TRBJ2-5; TRBD1 is the table's D call, not checked against the DNA. TRBV21-1 is an annotated pseudogene. The CDR3 totals 19 residues. The CDR3 sequence: CASRNPPDDRAWAGETQYF. The CDR3 region has the DNA TGTGCCAGCAGAAATCCCCCTGACGACAGGGCCTGGGCTGGAGAGACCCAGTACTTC.

There are a few counts of this clonotype. The chain uses TRBV29-1 and TRBJ2-2; TRBD2 matches at 12 bases. CDR3 size: 15 residues. Trimming took 4 bases from V and 10 from J; bases not matched to a gene: 10. CDR1 and CDR2 (germline): SQVTM, ANQGSEA. CDR3 sequence (DNA): TGCAGCGTTGTTAGCCTAGCGGGAGGGGGGTCGGAGCTGTTTTTT. Protein product: CSVVSLAGGGSELFF.

This clonotype was found many times. The chain recombines TRBV7-2 with TRBJ2-3; TRBD2 might be the D (6 bases). The CDR3 has 13 residues. V was trimmed by 5 bases and J by 4 bases, leaving 10 bases between them. From germline, CDR1 is SGHTA and CDR2 FQGNSA. The CDR3 loop reads CASSGRFSDTQYF. The CDR3 DNA reads TGTGCCAGCAGCGGGAGGTTCTCAGATACGCAGTATTTT.

This clonotype was found a few times. The chain employs TRBV2 and TRBJ1-2; D is ambiguous. CDR1 and CDR2 from the germline V gene are SNHLY and FYNNEI. V was cut by 7 bases and J by 7 bases, with 19 bases left in between. The CDR3 totals 14 residues. The CDR3 region has the DNA TGTGCCAGCAACCCTCGGGGTCAGAGAGTTGGCTACACCTTC. It codes for CASNPRGQRVGYTF.

In its sample, this clonotype was seen a few times. This chain uses TRBV2 with TRBJ1-6; a possible D gene is TRBD1 (5 bases). The CDR3 totals 14 residues. Germline V gene lookup returns CDR1 SNHLY and CDR2 FYNNEI. Trimming removed 8 bases at V and 8 bases at J, with 16 bases between. This chain's CDR3 is CASRGRSLDSPLHF. The CDR3 DNA sequence: TGTGCCAGCCGGGGCCGGTCTCTCGATTCACCCCTCCACTTT.

This clonotype occurred many times. The rearrangement links TRBV10-3 to TRBJ2-7, with a tentative D call TRBD2 (5 bases). The CDR3 runs to 12 residues. V lost 2 bases and J lost 3, with 5 bases in between. CDR1 ENHRY and CDR2 SYGVKD come from the germline V gene. CDR3: CAISETSYEQYF. The CDR3 nucleotides read TGTGCCATCAGTGAGACTAGCTACGAGCAGTACTTC.

This clonotype was detected many times. The V gene is TRBV12-3 or TRBV12-4, the J gene TRBJ2-2; a possible D gene is TRBD2 (5 bases). This CDR3 region has 17 residues. V lost 2 bases, J lost 4 bases, and 17 bases lay in between. The CDR3 sequence is CASSLPSPQSGTGELFF. The CDR3 DNA reads TGTGCCAGCAGTTTACCTAGCCCACAGTCAGGCACCGGGGAGCTGTTTTTT.

The chain joins TRBV6-2 or TRBV6-3 to TRBJ1-1; D unresolved. The CDR3 runs 17 residues. Between the trimmed V and J ends, which lost 8 bases and 1 base, there was a span of 23 bases. Looked up from germline, CDR1 is MNHEY and CDR2 is SVGEGT. CDR3 region: CASYFLAGSGPNTEAFF. CDR3 coding DNA: TGTGCCAGCTACTTCCTAGCGGGATCCGGCCCGAACACTGAAGCTTTCTTT.